Below, 8 T cell receptor beta chains from the same sample are listed, as sequenced in a study of OX40 agonist ivuxolimab in advanced cancers. TCRdb's copy holds only in-frame clones and misses some; the assay was immunoSEQ multiplex PCR. The table records around 60,000 clones, about 89% of them present only once. The starting material was CD4+ or CD8+ T cells sorted from blood, obtained in a trial of the OX40 agonist ivuxolimab. Receptors were obtained from an adult with an advanced solid tumor such as melanoma, head and neck, liver or kidney cancer.

This rearrangement joins TRBV5-1 to TRBJ2-2; 10 bases align to TRBD2. Per germline, CDR1 SGHRS and CDR2 YFSETQ. The CDR3 has 15 residues. With 2 bases clipped from V and 7 bases from J, the junction kept 5 bases outside the gene matches. The CDR3 nucleotides read TGCGCCAGCAGCTTATCAGCGGGAGGGATCGGGGAGCTGTTTTTT. Its protein product is CASSLSAGGIGELFF.

This sequence joins TRBV4-3 and TRBJ2-2, with D hard to call. Trimming left V 1 base short and J 7 bases short, with 4 bases between. The CDR3 runs to 12 residues. Germline V gene sequence: CDR1 LGHNA, CDR2 YSLEER. This CDR3 is CASSQVHGELFF. CDR3 in DNA: TGCGCCAGCAGCCAAGTTCACGGGGAGCTGTTTTTT.

The chain joins TRBV6-1 to TRBJ2-7; 10 bases agree with TRBD1. V was pared by 5 bases and J by 2 bases, with 6 bases of the junction left unmatched. The CDR3 runs 15 residues. Germline V gene lookup returns CDR1 MNHNS and CDR2 SASEGT. As DNA, the CDR3 is TGTGCCAGCAGTCCGGGACAGGGGTTAGCCTACGAGCAGTACTTC. It encodes CASSPGQGLAYEQYF.

The CDR3 protein is CASSRLPAGIQGETQYF. The CDR3, as DNA: TGTGCCAGCAGCCGCCTCCCGGCAGGGATACAAGGAGAGACCCAGTACTTC. V and J are TRBV7-9 and TRBJ2-5; TRBD1 might be the D (5 bases). V lost 5 bases and J lost 4, with 23 bases in between. CDR1 is SEHNR and CDR2 is FQNEAQ in the germline V gene (reference sequence). The CDR3 has 17 amino acids.

This clone showed up just a few times. The CDR3 bases are TGTGCCAGTAGCCCCCAGACAGGAGCGGATTCACCCCTCCACTTT. Translation gives CASSPQTGADSPLHF. The chain recombines TRBV19 with TRBJ1-6; the D gene is possibly TRBD1 (6 bases). Germline V CDR1 and CDR2: LNHDA, SQIVND (reference sequence). Trimming shortened V by 6 bases and J by 8 bases, and 17 bases separated the two germline ends. This CDR3 has 15 residues. The whole variable domain, filled in from reference TRBV19 and TRBJ1-6, reads DGGITQSPKYLFRKEGQNVTLSCEQNLNHDAMYWYRQDPGQGLRLIYYSQIVNDFQKGDIAEGYSVSREKKESFPLTVTSAQKNPTAFYLCASSPQTGADSPLHFGNGTRLTVT.

The CDR3 here is CASSLVRGAGDSDTQYF. CDR3 DNA: TGTGCCAGCAGCTTAGTTCGGGGGGCCGGAGACTCCGATACGCAGTATTTT. The chain couples TRBV7-9 to TRBJ2-3; a weak D match, TRBD2 (7 bases). The V end was cut by 1 base, the J end by 6 bases, with 20 bases between. There are 17 residues in the CDR3. Germline V CDR1 and CDR2: SEHNR, FQNEAQ (reference sequence).

The rearrangement joins TRBV5-4 to TRBJ2-3, with 7 bases identical to TRBD1. With 6 bases clipped from V and 4 bases from J, the junction kept 8 bases outside the gene matches. The CDR3 is 14 amino acids. Per germline, CDR1 SGHNT and CDR2 YYREEE (reference sequence). The CDR3 sequence is CASNLGQVPDTQYF. CDR3 nucleotide sequence: TGTGCCAGCAACTTAGGACAGGTCCCAGATACGCAGTATTTT.

The count of this clone is one. The chain uses TRBV7-2 and TRBJ2-5; 12 nucleotides align to TRBD2. CDR3 size: 16 residues. V gave up 1 base and J gave up 5 bases; unmatched junction bases: 5. CDR1 is SGHTA, CDR2 FQGNSA, per germline. CDR3 in amino acids: CASSLVPLAGGETQYF. The CDR3 coding sequence is TGTGCCAGCAGCTTAGTCCCTCTAGCGGGGGGGGAGACCCAGTACTTC.